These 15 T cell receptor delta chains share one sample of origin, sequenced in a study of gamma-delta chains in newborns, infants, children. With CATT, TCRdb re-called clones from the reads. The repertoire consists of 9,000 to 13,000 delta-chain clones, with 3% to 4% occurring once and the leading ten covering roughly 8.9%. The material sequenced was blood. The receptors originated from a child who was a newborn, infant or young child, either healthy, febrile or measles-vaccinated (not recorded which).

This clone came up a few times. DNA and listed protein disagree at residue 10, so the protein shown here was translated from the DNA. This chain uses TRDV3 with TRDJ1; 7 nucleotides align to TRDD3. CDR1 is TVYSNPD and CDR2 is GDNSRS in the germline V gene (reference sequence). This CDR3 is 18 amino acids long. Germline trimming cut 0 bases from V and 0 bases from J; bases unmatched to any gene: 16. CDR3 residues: CAFSFGGLGGLHTDKLIF. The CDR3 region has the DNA TGTGCCTTTAGCTTCGGGGGGCTGGGGGGCCTTCACACCGATAAACTCATCTTT.

The CDR3 sequence is CACDTVLGEPSLTAQLFF. The CDR3 DNA follows: TGTGCCTGTGACACCGTACTGGGGGAACCCTCTTTGACAGCACAACTCTTCTTT. This chain joins TRDV2 and TRDJ2, with 9 bases fitting TRDD3. V trimming: 0 bases; J trimming: 0 bases; junction bases outside the gene matches: 7. Germline V gene lookup returns CDR1 GEAIGNYY and CDR2 EKD. CDR3 size: 18 residues.

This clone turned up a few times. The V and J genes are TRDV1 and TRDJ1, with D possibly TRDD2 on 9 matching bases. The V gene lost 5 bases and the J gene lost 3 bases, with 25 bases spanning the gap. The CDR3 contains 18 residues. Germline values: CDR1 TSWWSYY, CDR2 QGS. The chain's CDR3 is CALGPPPSYPGGPDKLIF. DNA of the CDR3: TGTGCTCTTGGGCCCCCGCCTTCCTACCCTGGGGGACCCGATAAACTCATCTTT.

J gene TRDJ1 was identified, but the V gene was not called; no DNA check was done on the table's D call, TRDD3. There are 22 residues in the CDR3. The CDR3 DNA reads TGTGCTCTTGGGAACGGACCCTTCCCCCCTTACTGGGGGATGTCGTACACCGATAAACTCATCTTT. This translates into CALGNGPFPPYWGMSYTDKLIF.

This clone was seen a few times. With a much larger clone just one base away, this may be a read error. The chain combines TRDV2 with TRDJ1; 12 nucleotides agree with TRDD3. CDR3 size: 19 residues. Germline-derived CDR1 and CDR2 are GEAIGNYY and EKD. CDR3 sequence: CACDTVRITGGYRTDKPIF. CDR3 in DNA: TGTGCCTGTGACACCGTAAGAATTACTGGGGGATACCGAACCGATAAACCCATCTTT.

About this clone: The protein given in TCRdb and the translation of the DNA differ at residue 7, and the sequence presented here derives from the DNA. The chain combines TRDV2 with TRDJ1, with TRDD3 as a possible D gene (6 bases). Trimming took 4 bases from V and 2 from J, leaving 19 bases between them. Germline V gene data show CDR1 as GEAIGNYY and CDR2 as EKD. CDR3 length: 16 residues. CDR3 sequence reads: CACDQLVGGETDKLIF. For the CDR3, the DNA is TGTGCCTGTGATCAACTCGTTGGGGGGGAAACCGATAAACTCATCTTT.

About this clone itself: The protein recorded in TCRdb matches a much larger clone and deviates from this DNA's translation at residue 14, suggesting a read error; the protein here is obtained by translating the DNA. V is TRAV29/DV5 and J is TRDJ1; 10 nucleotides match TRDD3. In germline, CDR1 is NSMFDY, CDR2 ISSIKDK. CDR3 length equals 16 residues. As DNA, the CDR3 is TGTGCAGCAGTCTACGGTCGGGTGGGGGATACCGATAAACCCATCTTT. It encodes CAAVYGRVGDTDKPIF.

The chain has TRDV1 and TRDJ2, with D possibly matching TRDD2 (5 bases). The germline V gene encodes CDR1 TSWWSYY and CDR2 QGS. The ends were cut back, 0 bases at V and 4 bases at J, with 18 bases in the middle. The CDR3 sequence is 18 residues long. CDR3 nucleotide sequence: TGTGCTCTTGGGGAACTGTGGGCTCCTATTTCTTGGACAGCACAACTCTTCTTT. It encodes CALGELWAPISWTAQLFF.

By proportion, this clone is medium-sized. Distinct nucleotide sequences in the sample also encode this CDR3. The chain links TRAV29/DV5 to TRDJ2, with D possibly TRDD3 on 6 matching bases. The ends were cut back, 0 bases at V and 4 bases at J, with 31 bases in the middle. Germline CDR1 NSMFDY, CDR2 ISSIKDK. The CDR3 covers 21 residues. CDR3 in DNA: TGTGCAGCAAGCGAGATTAGCGGAAGGGATAGGGGGGAGGTGTGGACAGCACAACTCTTCTTT. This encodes CAASEISGRDRGEVWTAQLFF.

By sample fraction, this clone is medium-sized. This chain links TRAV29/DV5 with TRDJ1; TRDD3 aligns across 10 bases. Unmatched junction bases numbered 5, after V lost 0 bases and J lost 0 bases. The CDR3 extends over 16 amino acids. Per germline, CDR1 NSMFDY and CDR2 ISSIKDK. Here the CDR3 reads CAASAAWGIYTDKLIF. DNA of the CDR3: TGTGCAGCAAGCGCGGCCTGGGGGATATACACCGATAAACTCATCTTT.

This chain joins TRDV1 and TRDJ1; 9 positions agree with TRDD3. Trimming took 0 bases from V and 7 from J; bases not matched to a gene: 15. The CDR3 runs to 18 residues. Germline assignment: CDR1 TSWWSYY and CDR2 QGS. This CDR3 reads CALGELGLFLGDRLKLIF. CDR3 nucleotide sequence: TGTGCTCTTGGGGAACTGGGTCTATTTTTGGGGGATAGGCTTAAACTCATCTTT.

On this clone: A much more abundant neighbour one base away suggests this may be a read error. The CDR3 coding sequence is TGTGCCTGTGACAAAGTACTGGGGGATACGAGCTCCTGGGACACCCGACAGATGTTTTTC. Translating gives CACDKVLGDTSSWDTRQMFF. V gene TRDV2 combines with J gene TRDJ3; 13 bases agree with TRDD3. The CDR3 contains 20 residues. Germline CDR1 reads GEAIGNYY; CDR2 reads EKD. Trimming cost V 2 bases and J 0 bases; bases outside gene matches: 6.

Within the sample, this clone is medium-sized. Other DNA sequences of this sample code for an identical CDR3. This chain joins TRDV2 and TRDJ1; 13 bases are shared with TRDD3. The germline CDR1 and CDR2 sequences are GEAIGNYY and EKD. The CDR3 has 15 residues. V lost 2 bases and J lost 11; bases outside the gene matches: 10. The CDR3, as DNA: TGTGCCTGTGACAACCTACTGGGGGATACGCGGAAGCTCATCTTT. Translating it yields CACDNLLGDTRKLIF.

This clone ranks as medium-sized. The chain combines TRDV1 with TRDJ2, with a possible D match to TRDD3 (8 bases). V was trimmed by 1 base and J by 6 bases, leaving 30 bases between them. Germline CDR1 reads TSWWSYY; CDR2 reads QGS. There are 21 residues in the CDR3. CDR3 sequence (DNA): TGTGCTCTTGGGGAACCCATTCCTACCGAGGGGGGGATAAGTATCCCAGCACAACTCTTCTTT. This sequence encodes CALGEPIPTEGGISIPAQLFF.

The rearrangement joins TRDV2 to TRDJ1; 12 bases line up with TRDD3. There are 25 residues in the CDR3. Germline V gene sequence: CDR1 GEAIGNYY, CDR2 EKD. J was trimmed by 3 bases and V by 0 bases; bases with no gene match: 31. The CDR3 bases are TGTGCCTGTGACACCGTTAGCGGGCCTGCCGGAGAAGTACTGGGGGATACCTTCCAGGCCGATAAACTCATCTTT. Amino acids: CACDTVSGPAGEVLGDTFQADKLIF.